This T cell receptor beta chain was sequenced for a study of cytotoxic CD8 clonotypes in ibrutinib-treated CLL. Study-wide results and limits: In comparison with age-matched healthy donors, baseline clonality was higher and tracked circulating CD8+ T-cell counts.

This clone showed up just once. Its target is not known. TCRdb keeps only in-frame clones here, not all; method: immunoSEQ multiplex PCR. The table includes roughly 130,000 clones, over 60% detected once. J was trimmed by 8 bases and V by 6 bases; bases with no gene match: 9. Germline assignment: CDR1 MNHEY and CDR2 SVGAGI. The CDR3 extends over 15 amino acids. This clonotype originated in a human donor with chronic lymphocytic leukemia. This chain connects TRBV6-5 to TRBJ1-6; 8 nucleotides agree with TRBD1. This specimen was PBMCs, taken after 12 months of ibrutinib treatment. The CDR3 DNA reads TGTGCCAGCAGACCCAGGGGGCGTGGGGATTCACCCCTCCACTTT. Protein: CASRPRGRGDSPLHF.